This is a list of T cell receptor beta chains from one sample in a study of early T cells in non-severe SARS-CoV-2 infection. TCRdb itself ran the 5' RACE reads through MiXCR, one entry per CDR3 protein. The sample gives 50,000 to 60,000 distinct CDR3 sequences, 9.3% of which show up once; around 20% is in the top ten. The sequenced material came from whole blood. These receptors came from an adult who was a healthcare worker with PCR-confirmed SARS-CoV-2 infection or an uninfected control (not recorded which). The CDR3 runs from the conserved cysteine through the conserved F or W. The D gene is left open where the match is weak. Not all rows give a size; the values are once, few, many and, for expanded clones, a class.

cdr3_aa: CSAAQGAFGTDTQYF; cdr3_nt: TGCAGTGCGGCACAGGGGGCGTTCGGTACAGATACGCAGTATTTT; v_call: TRBV20-1; clone_size: many; j_call: TRBJ2-3; d_call: TRBD1
cdr3_aa: CASSRQGYTEAFF; cdr3_nt: TGTGCCAGCAGTCGACAGGGATACACTGAAGCTTTCTTT; v_call: TRBV27; clone_size: many; j_call: TRBJ1-1; d_call: TRBD1
cdr3_aa: CASRMTGAGTDTQYF; cdr3_nt: TGTGCCAGCAGAATGACAGGGGCCGGCACAGATACGCAGTATTTT; v_call: TRBV12-3/TRBV12-4; clone_size: many; j_call: TRBJ2-3; d_call: TRBD1
cdr3_aa: CASTQDRGGRRNTEAFF; cdr3_nt: TGTGCCAGCACCCAGGACAGGGGAGGCCGTAGGAACACTGAAGCTTTCTTT; v_call: TRBV11-2; clone_size: -; j_call: TRBJ1-1; d_call: TRBD1
cdr3_aa: CASSQDGGAGDGYTF; cdr3_nt: TGTGCCAGCAGCCAAGATGGGGGGGCAGGGGATGGCTACACCTTC; v_call: TRBV4-2; clone_size: many; j_call: TRBJ1-2; d_call: -
cdr3_aa: CASSFSGGANEQFF; cdr3_nt: TGTGCCAGCAGCTTTAGCGGGGGGGCCAATGAGCAGTTCTTC; v_call: TRBV5-4; clone_size: -; j_call: TRBJ2-1; d_call: TRBD2
cdr3_aa: CASSRTGDGGYTF; cdr3_nt: TGTGCCAGCAGCCGAACGGGGGACGGTGGCTACACCTTC; v_call: TRBV6-5; clone_size: many; j_call: TRBJ1-2; d_call: -
cdr3_aa: CASSTSGGSSYEQYF; cdr3_nt: TGTGCCAGCTCTACCTCGGGGGGTAGCTCCTACGAGCAGTACTTC; v_call: TRBV18; clone_size: -; j_call: TRBJ2-7; d_call: TRBD2
cdr3_aa: CATLSRDSFSTDTQYF; cdr3_nt: TGTGCCACCCTGTCCCGGGACTCCTTTAGCACAGATACGCAGTATTTT; v_call: TRBV10-3; clone_size: many; j_call: TRBJ2-3; d_call: -
cdr3_aa: CSVGDRFTDTQYF; cdr3_nt: TGCAGCGTTGGGGACAGATTCACAGATACGCAGTATTTT; v_call: TRBV29-1; clone_size: many; j_call: TRBJ2-3; d_call: TRBD1
cdr3_aa: CASSLGSMNTEAFF; cdr3_nt: TGTGCCAGCAGCTTAGGGAGTATGAACACTGAAGCTTTCTTT; v_call: TRBV7-9; clone_size: -; j_call: TRBJ1-1; d_call: -
cdr3_aa: CASSLLTRSKANTGELFF; cdr3_nt: TGTGCCAGCTCACTACTGACACGGTCGAAGGCGAACACCGGGGAGCTGTTTTTT; v_call: TRBV18; clone_size: -; j_call: TRBJ2-2; d_call: -
cdr3_aa: CASSSGQGVGGYTF; cdr3_nt: TGTGCCAGCAGCTCGGGACAGGGGGTTGGTGGCTACACCTTC; v_call: TRBV7-2; clone_size: few; j_call: TRBJ1-2; d_call: TRBD1
cdr3_aa: CASMAGGYAEAFF; cdr3_nt: TGTGCCAGCATGGCAGGAGGTTACGCAGAAGCTTTCTTT; v_call: TRBV27; clone_size: many; j_call: TRBJ1-1; d_call: -
cdr3_aa: CASSFTDRGDEQYF; cdr3_nt: TGTGCCAGCAGCTTCACGGACAGGGGCGACGAGCAGTACTTC; v_call: TRBV11-2; clone_size: many; j_call: TRBJ2-7; d_call: TRBD1
cdr3_aa: CASSLGSDFGSPLHF; cdr3_nt: TGTGCCAGCAGCTTGGGATCCGATTTTGGTTCACCCCTCCACTTT; v_call: TRBV7-9; clone_size: many; j_call: TRBJ1-6; d_call: -
cdr3_aa: CASSLSPSSNEQFF; cdr3_nt: TGTGCCAGCAGCCTTAGCCCCTCCTCCAATGAGCAGTTCTTC; v_call: TRBV7-7; clone_size: many; j_call: TRBJ2-1; d_call: -
cdr3_aa: CASSRDSQPQHF; cdr3_nt: TGTGCCAGCAGCAGGGACAGTCAGCCCCAGCATTTT; v_call: TRBV7-2; clone_size: -; j_call: TRBJ1-5; d_call: TRBD1
cdr3_aa: CASSQGLIYGYTF; cdr3_nt: TGTGCCAGCAGTCAGGGACTGATCTATGGCTACACCTTC; v_call: TRBV6-5; clone_size: few; j_call: TRBJ1-2; d_call: -
cdr3_aa: CASSLGEANNQPQHF; cdr3_nt: TGCGCCAGCAGCTTGGGGGAGGCAAACAATCAGCCCCAGCATTTT; v_call: TRBV5-1; clone_size: many; j_call: TRBJ1-5; d_call: -
cdr3_aa: CASGAGVVGDQPQHF; cdr3_nt: TGCGCCAGCGGAGCAGGGGTCGTAGGGGATCAGCCCCAGCATTTT; v_call: TRBV10-2; clone_size: -; j_call: TRBJ1-5; d_call: -
cdr3_aa: CSAALSAGSGDTIYF; cdr3_nt: TGCAGTGCCGCCCTCTCGGCGGGGAGTGGAGACACCATATATTTT; v_call: TRBV20-1; clone_size: many; j_call: TRBJ1-3; d_call: -
cdr3_aa: CASSNDYLVLYF; cdr3_nt: TGTGCCAGCAGTAACGACTATTTGGTGTTGTATTTT; v_call: TRBV11-1; clone_size: many; j_call: TRBJ2-3; d_call: -
cdr3_aa: CASSSEPGDGQYF; cdr3_nt: TGCGCCAGCAGCTCTGAACCCGGTGATGGGCAGTACTTC; v_call: TRBV5-1; clone_size: -; j_call: TRBJ2-7; d_call: -
cdr3_aa: CSASWEDEQYF; cdr3_nt: TGCAGTGCCTCTTGGGAGGACGAGCAGTACTTC; v_call: TRBV20-1; clone_size: few; j_call: TRBJ2-7; d_call: -
cdr3_aa: CASSLALNNEQFF; cdr3_nt: TGTGCCAGCAGCTTAGCTCTGAACAATGAGCAGTTCTTC; v_call: TRBV7-6; clone_size: -; j_call: TRBJ2-1; d_call: -
cdr3_aa: CASSLDPGNPYEQYF; cdr3_nt: TGTGCCAGCAGCTTGGATCCGGGGAATCCATACGAGCAGTACTTC; v_call: TRBV5-4; clone_size: few; j_call: TRBJ2-7; d_call: -
cdr3_aa: CAISGGEGYTF; cdr3_nt: TGTGCCATCAGCGGAGGGGAAGGCTACACCTTC; v_call: TRBV10-3; clone_size: many; j_call: TRBJ1-2; d_call: -
cdr3_aa: CASSLTSSSYNEQFF; cdr3_nt: TGTGCCAGCAGCTTAACCTCAAGCTCCTACAATGAGCAGTTCTTC; v_call: TRBV7-9; clone_size: -; j_call: TRBJ2-1; d_call: -
cdr3_aa: CASADSGTSETQYF; cdr3_nt: TGTGCCAGTGCAGATTCCGGGACTAGTGAGACCCAGTACTTC; v_call: TRBV12-3/TRBV12-4; clone_size: -; j_call: TRBJ2-5; d_call: TRBD2
cdr3_aa: CASSFSPGRGQFF; cdr3_nt: TGCGCCAGCAGCTTCTCCCCGGGACGAGGGCAGTTCTTC; v_call: TRBV5-1; clone_size: many; j_call: TRBJ2-1; d_call: -